This paragraph covers one T cell receptor beta chain sequence. Antigen specificity is unknown. The data derive from a study of graft-versus-host responses after intestinal transplantation. Study in general: Transplants given to recipients were multivisceral, liver-intestinal, or isolated intestinal. Study-wide points: HvG clone declines early post-transplant were associated with peak circulating GvH levels.

The V gene lost 6 bases and the J gene lost 6 bases, with 17 bases spanning the gap. Germline loops: CDR1 MNHEY, CDR2 SMNVEV (reference sequence). The CDR3 totals 14 residues. Measured with immunoSEQ multiplex PCR; TCRdb has only the in-frame clones, and not every one. The sample consists of approximately 110,000 clones, 85% to 95% of them appearing once. This TCR derives from a human donor who was the organ donor for an intestinal transplant. The chain links TRBV27 to TRBJ1-1; TRBD1 might be the D (5 bases). Source: unstimulated CD8+ T cells sorted from spleen or lymph node cells, taken before transplant. CDR3 region: CASSWARAGAEAFF. The CDR3 DNA sequence: TGTGCCAGCAGCTGGGCCAGGGCGGGCGCTGAAGCTTTCTTT.